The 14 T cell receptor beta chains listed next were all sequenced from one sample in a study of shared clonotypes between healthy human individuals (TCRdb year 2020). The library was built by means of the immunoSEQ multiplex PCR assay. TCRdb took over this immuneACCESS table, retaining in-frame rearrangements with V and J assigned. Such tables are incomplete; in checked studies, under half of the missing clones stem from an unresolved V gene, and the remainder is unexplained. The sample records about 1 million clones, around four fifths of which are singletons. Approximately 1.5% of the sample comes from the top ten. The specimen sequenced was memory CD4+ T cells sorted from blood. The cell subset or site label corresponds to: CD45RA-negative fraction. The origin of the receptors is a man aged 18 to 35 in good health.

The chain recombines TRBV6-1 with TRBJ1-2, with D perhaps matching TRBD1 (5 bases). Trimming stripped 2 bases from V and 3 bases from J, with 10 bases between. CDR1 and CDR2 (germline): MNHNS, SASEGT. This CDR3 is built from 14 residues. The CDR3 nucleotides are TGTGCCAGCAGTGAATCCGGGGCCCACTATGGCTACACCTTC. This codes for CASSESGAHYGYTF.

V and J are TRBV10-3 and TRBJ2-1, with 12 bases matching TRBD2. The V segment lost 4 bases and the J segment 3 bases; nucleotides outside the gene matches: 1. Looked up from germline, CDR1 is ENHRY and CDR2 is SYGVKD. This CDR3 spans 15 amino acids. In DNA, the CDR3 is TGTGCCATCAGTGGACTAGCGGGAGTCTACAATGAGCAGTTCTTC. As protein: CAISGLAGVYNEQFF.

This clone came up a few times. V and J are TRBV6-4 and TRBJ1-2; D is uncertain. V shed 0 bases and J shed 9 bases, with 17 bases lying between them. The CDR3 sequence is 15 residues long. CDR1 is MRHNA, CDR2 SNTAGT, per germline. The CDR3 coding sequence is TGTGCCAGCAGTGACTCGAGAAAAGGAGTGGAGAGCTACACCTTC. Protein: CASSDSRKGVESYTF.

CDR3 amino acids: CASSQATTAKNIQYF. DNA for the CDR3: TGTGCCAGCAGCCAAGCTACGACAGCCAAAAACATTCAGTACTTC. The V and J genes are TRBV11-2 and TRBJ2-4, with D unclear. The V and J ends lost 5 bases and 0 bases respectively, with 11 bases between them. The germline gives CDR1 SGHAT, CDR2 FQNNGV. This CDR3 has 15 residues.

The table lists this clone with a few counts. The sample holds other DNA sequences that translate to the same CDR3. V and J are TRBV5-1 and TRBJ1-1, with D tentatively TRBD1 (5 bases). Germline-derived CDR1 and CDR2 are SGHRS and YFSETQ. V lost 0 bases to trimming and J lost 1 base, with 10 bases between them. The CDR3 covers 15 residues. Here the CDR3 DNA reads TGCGCCAGCAGCTTGGGAGAGGGGTGGAACACTGAAGCTTTCTTT. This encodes CASSLGEGWNTEAFF. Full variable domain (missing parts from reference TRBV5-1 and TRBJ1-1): KAGVTQTPRYLIKTRGQQVTLSCSPISGHRSVSWYQQTPGQGLQFLFEYFSETQRNKGNFPGRFSGRQFSNSRSEMNVSTLELGDSALYLCASSLGEGWNTEAFFGQGTRLTVV.

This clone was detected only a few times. Here the CDR3 DNA reads TGTGCCACCAGCAGAGACCCCAAGGGAGCGGTGAGGTACAATGAGCAGTTCTTC. Encoded protein: CATSRDPKGAVRYNEQFF. This chain links TRBV15 with TRBJ2-1; tentatively, D is TRBD2 (5 bases). CDR1 LNHNV and CDR2 YYDKDF come from the germline V gene (reference sequence). The CDR3 has 18 residues. The V and J ends lost 0 bases and 4 bases respectively, with 19 bases between them.

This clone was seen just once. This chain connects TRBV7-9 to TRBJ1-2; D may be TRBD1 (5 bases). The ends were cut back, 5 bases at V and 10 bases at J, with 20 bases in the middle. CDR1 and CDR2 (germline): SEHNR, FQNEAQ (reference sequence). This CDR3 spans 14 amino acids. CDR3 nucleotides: TGTGCCAGCAGCGCGAGCAGGGATTTTAGACACTACACCTTC. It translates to CASSASRDFRHYTF.

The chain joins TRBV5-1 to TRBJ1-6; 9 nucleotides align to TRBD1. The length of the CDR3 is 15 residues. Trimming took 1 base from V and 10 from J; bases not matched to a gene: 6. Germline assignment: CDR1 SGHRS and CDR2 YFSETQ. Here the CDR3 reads CASSLTTGGESPLHF. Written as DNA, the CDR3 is TGCGCCAGCAGCTTGACGACAGGGGGGGAATCACCCCTCCACTTT. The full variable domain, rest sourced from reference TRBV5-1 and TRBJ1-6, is KAGVTQTPRYLIKTRGQQVTLSCSPISGHRSVSWYQQTPGQGLQFLFEYFSETQRNKGNFPGRFSGRQFSNSRSEMNVSTLELGDSALYLCASSLTTGGESPLHFGNGTRLTVT.

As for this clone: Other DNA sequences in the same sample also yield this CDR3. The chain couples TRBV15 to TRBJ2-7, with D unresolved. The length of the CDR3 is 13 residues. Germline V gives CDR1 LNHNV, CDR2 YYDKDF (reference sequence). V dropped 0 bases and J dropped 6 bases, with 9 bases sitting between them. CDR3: CATSRDPLGEQYF. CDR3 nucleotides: TGTGCCACCAGCAGAGATCCGTTGGGCGAGCAGTACTTC.

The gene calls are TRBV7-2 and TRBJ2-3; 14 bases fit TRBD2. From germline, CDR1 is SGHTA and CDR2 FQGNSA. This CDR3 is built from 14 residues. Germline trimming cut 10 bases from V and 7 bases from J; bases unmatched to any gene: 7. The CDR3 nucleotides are TGTGCCACGGGACTAGCGGGGGCGAGAAATACGCAGTATTTT. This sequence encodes CATGLAGARNTQYF. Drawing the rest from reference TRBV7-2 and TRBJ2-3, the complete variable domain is GAGVSQSPSNKVTEKGKDVELRCDPISGHTALYWYRQSLGQGLEFLIYFQGNSAPDKSGLPSDRFSAERTGGSVSTLTIQRTQQEDSAVYLCATGLAGARNTQYFGPGTRLTVL.

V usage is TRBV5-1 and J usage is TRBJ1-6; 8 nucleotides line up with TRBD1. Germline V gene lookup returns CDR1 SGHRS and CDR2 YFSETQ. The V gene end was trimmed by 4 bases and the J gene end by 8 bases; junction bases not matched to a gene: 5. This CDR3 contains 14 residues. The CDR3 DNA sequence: TGCGCCAGCAGCCAACAGGGGGATTATTCACCCCTCCACTTT. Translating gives CASSQQGDYSPLHF.

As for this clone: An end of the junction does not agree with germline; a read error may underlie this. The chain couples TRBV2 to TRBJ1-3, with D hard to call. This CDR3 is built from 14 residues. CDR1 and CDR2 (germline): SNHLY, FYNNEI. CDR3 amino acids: CASREGVSGNTIYF. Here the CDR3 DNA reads TGTGCCAGCAGGGAAGGAGTTTCTGGAAACACCATATATTTT.

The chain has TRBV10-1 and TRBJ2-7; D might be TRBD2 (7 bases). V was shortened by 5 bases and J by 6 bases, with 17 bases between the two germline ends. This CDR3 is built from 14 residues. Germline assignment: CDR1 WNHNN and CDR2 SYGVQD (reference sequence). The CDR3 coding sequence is TGCGCCAGCAGTATAGGGGGGGGGCAGAGCGAGCAGTACTTC. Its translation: CASSIGGGQSEQYF.

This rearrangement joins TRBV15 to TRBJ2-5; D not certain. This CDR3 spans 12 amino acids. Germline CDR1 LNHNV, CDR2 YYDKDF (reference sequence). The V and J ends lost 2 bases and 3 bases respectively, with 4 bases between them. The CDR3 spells CATSRSKETQYF. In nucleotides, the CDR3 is TGTGCCACCAGCAGATCTAAAGAGACCCAGTACTTC.